The clone carrying this T cell receptor beta chain was seen repeatedly, ten times or more. Its antigen is still unknown. The data belong to a study of T cells after yellow fever vaccination. Study observations and caveats: Booster samples showed a return of most primary-vaccination clones (almost 97% CD4, about 85% CD8). FACS-sorted repertoires could harbor abundant contaminating bulk-population clonotypes.

There are 14 residues in the CDR3. CDR1 and CDR2 from the germline V gene are SQVTM and ANQGSEA. Trimming removed 5 bases at V and 0 bases at J, with 12 bases between. In making TCR cDNA, 5'RACE template switching added a universal primer site and UMIs to it. TCRdb ran MiXCR on the 5' RACE reads and lists one entry per CDR3 protein. In the table there are 250,000 to 400,000 distinct CDR3 sequences, about 4.5% of which are singletons. The source is a man aged 18 to 29 who received the YFV17D yellow fever vaccine. Source: PBMCs, taken 15 days after the yellow fever booster vaccination. The V call is TRBV29-1, the J call TRBJ2-3; perhaps TRBD2 as D (6 bases). This CDR3 is CSVNGGASTDTQYF. In nucleotides, the CDR3 is TGCAGCGTTAACGGCGGGGCAAGCACAGATACGCAGTATTTT.